Each of the 27 T cell receptor beta chains below was sequenced from the same sample in a study of T cell changes during pregnancy in multiple sclerosis. Clones were sequenced by immunoSEQ multiplex PCR, and TCRdb holds only the in-frame ones, with some missing. The table records fewer than 70,000 clones, 85% to 90% of them present only once. The sequenced sample consisted of peripheral blood from another person, used as feeder cells. The source is a human donor whose cells served as feeder cells for cultures in a pregnancy study.

The V and J genes are TRBV5-5 and TRBJ1-4; 8 bases match TRBD1. The V segment lost 4 bases and the J segment 8 bases; nucleotides outside the gene matches: 7. The CDR3 has 14 residues. Germline CDR1 reads SGHKS; CDR2 reads YYEKEE (reference sequence). The CDR3 DNA reads TGTGCCAGCAGCAGGACAGGGTGGGAGGAAAAACTGTTTTTT. Amino acids: CASSRTGWEEKLFF.

The CDR3 nucleotides read TGTGCCAGCTCCCTGGGCGGGTACTATGGCTACACCTTC. Encoded protein: CASSLGGYYGYTF. This rearrangement joins TRBV6-6 to TRBJ1-2; D ambiguous. Germline CDR1 and CDR2: MNHNY and SVGAGI (reference sequence). Trimming took off 8 bases at V and 3 bases at J, with 13 bases between the two ends. The CDR3 spans 13 residues.

This chain connects TRBV4-1 to TRBJ2-3, with 14 nucleotides matching TRBD2. Germline CDR1 is MGHRA and CDR2 is YSYEKL. V shed 1 base and J 5 bases; nucleotides not matched to a gene: 8. CDR3 length: 18 residues. The CDR3 sequence: CASSQVVPGLAGEDTQYF. CDR3 coding DNA: TGCGCCAGCAGCCAAGTTGTACCGGGACTAGCGGGAGAAGATACGCAGTATTTT.

The rearrangement joins TRBV7-2 to TRBJ2-3; D is unresolved. This CDR3 is built from 12 residues. The germline V gene has CDR1 SGHTA and CDR2 FQGNSA. V dropped 5 bases and J dropped 2 bases, with 5 bases sitting between them. The CDR3 coding sequence is TGTGCCAGCAGCCCCACCACAGATACGCAGTATTTT. It specifies CASSPTTDTQYF.

The J gene is TRBJ2-3, the V gene TRBV7-2, with 7 bases fitting TRBD2. In germline, CDR1 is SGHTA, CDR2 FQGNSA. Losses at the gene ends were 0 bases for V and 1 base for J; bases not matched to a gene: 4. The CDR3 runs 16 residues. The CDR3 sequence: CASSLAGGTGTDTQYF. CDR3 bases: TGTGCCAGCAGCTTAGCCGGGGGGACCGGCACAGATACGCAGTATTTT.

The rearrangement links TRBV6-1 to TRBJ2-7; D may be TRBD2 (6 bases). The CDR3 is 13 residues long. CDR1 is MNHNS, CDR2 SASEGT, per germline. V was pared by 6 bases and J by 4 bases, with 13 bases between. Here the CDR3 DNA reads TGTGCCAGCAGCGCCCGGGAGATATACGAGCAGTACTTC. Translating gives CASSAREIYEQYF.

This rearrangement joins TRBV27 to TRBJ1-4; 7 bases fit TRBD1. The germline V gene has CDR1 MNHEY and CDR2 SMNVEV (reference sequence). The V and J ends lost 6 bases and 3 bases, in that order; junction bases with no gene match: 7. This CDR3 spans 15 amino acids. The CDR3 sequence is CASRPSRGANEKLFF. The CDR3 DNA reads as TGTGCCAGCAGGCCGAGCAGGGGGGCTAATGAAAAACTGTTTTTT.

The chain combines TRBV5-1 with TRBJ1-1, with D perhaps TRBD1 (5 bases). The CDR3 contains 15 residues. Germline CDR1 SGHRS, CDR2 YFSETQ. V was shortened by 2 bases and J by 0 bases, with 11 bases between the two germline ends. DNA of the CDR3: TGCGCCAGCAGCTTAACCGGGACCTTGAACACTGAAGCTTTCTTT. Translating it yields CASSLTGTLNTEAFF. Full variable domain (outside the CDR3, taken from reference TRBV5-1 and TRBJ1-1): KAGVTQTPRYLIKTRGQQVTLSCSPISGHRSVSWYQQTPGQGLQFLFEYFSETQRNKGNFPGRFSGRQFSNSRSEMNVSTLELGDSALYLCASSLTGTLNTEAFFGQGTRLTVV.

The V and J genes are TRBV6-1 and TRBJ1-5, with D unresolved. The V end lost 2 bases, the J end lost 9 bases, and 14 bases lay between the germline ends. Germline CDR1 and CDR2: MNHNS and SASEGT. CDR3 size: 14 residues. The CDR3 is CASSEMGPTWPQHF. The CDR3 region has the DNA TGTGCCAGCAGTGAAATGGGCCCGACGTGGCCCCAGCATTTT.

The V and J genes are TRBV7-2 and TRBJ1-1; a weak D match, TRBD1 (6 bases). This CDR3 has 13 amino acids. Germline-derived CDR1 and CDR2 are SGHTA and FQGNSA. V lost 5 bases and J 5 bases, leaving 12 bases between the germline ends. CDR3 residues: CASSAQGRTEAFF. The CDR3 DNA sequence: TGTGCCAGCAGCGCTCAGGGGAGGACTGAAGCTTTCTTT.

The chain recombines TRBV5-1 with TRBJ2-5; D is undetermined. Germline V gene sequence: CDR1 SGHRS, CDR2 YFSETQ. This CDR3 contains 12 residues. V lost 4 bases and J 4 bases, leaving 8 bases between the germline ends. CDR3: CASSVVGETQYF. The DNA for the CDR3 is TGCGCCAGCAGCGTAGTTGGAGAGACCCAGTACTTC.

The rearrangement joins TRBV2 to TRBJ1-4, with unresolved D. The CDR3 is made up of 14 amino acids. V lost 7 bases to trimming and J lost 8 bases, with 17 bases between them. Germline CDR1 and CDR2: SNHLY and FYNNEI. The CDR3 bases are TGTGCCAGCATAAGTGGGCTTGGTGGGGAAAAACTGTTTTTT. Translation: CASISGLGGEKLFF.

The chain combines TRBV28 with TRBJ1-2; 8 nucleotides agree with TRBD1. Germline assignment: CDR1 MDHEN and CDR2 SYDVKM. There are 15 residues in the CDR3. V lost 6 bases, J lost 0 bases, and 6 bases stayed unmatched. The CDR3 bases are TGTGCCAGCAGCCGGATACAGGGGGCTAACTATGGCTACACCTTC. This translates into CASSRIQGANYGYTF.

This clone was detected once. This chain joins TRBV5-1 and TRBJ2-7; TRBD1 might be the D (6 bases). Germline values: CDR1 SGHRS, CDR2 YFSETQ. V was trimmed by 0 bases and J by 0 bases, leaving 7 bases between them. The CDR3 covers 14 residues. The CDR3 loop reads CASSLEQGSYEQYF. In nucleotides, the CDR3 is TGCGCCAGCAGCTTGGAACAGGGCTCCTACGAGCAGTACTTC.

V usage is TRBV6-5 and J usage is TRBJ1-6; D call uncertain. This CDR3 is 12 amino acids long. Germline CDR1 and CDR2: MNHEY and SVGAGI. The ends were cut back, 5 bases at V and 7 bases at J, with 6 bases in the middle. This CDR3 is CASSSGNSPLHF. For the CDR3, the DNA is TGTGCCAGCAGTAGTGGGAATTCACCCCTCCACTTT.

This clone was seen once. This chain links TRBV7-9 with TRBJ2-1; 12 nucleotides line up with TRBD2. This CDR3 region has 15 residues. Germline V gene sequence: CDR1 SEHNR, CDR2 FQNEAQ (reference sequence). Trimming took 11 bases from V and 6 from J; bases not matched to a gene: 11. CDR3 DNA sequence: TGTGCCTCTACCCCCCGACTAGCGGGAGCCAATGAGCAGTTCTTC. It yields the protein CASTPRLAGANEQFF.

This sequence joins TRBV4-3 and TRBJ1-4; D call uncertain. V was clipped by 1 base and J by 4 bases, with 1 base between them. Germline values: CDR1 LGHNA, CDR2 YSLEER. The CDR3 totals 12 residues. The DNA for the CDR3 is TGCGCCAGCAGCCAAGTTAATGAAAAACTGTTTTTT. Protein: CASSQVNEKLFF.

The V and J genes are TRBV19 and TRBJ1-5; possibly TRBD1 for D (5 bases). The V end was cut by 3 bases, the J end by 2 bases, with 11 bases between. The CDR3 covers 15 residues. From germline, CDR1 is LNHDA and CDR2 SQIVND (reference sequence). CDR3 DNA: TGTGCCAGTAGTATTGGCAGGGCGGGCAATCAGCCCCAGCATTTT. This encodes CASSIGRAGNQPQHF.

The CDR3 nucleotides read TGTGCCAGCAGTTCGCCGGGGGACAGGGGCAACTACGAGCAGTACTTC. Translation gives CASSSPGDRGNYEQYF. The rearrangement joins TRBV28 to TRBJ2-7; 10 positions match TRBD1. The CDR3 is 16 amino acids. V lost 4 bases to trimming and J lost 3 bases; unmatched junction nucleotides: 9. Germline CDR1 reads MDHEN; CDR2 reads SYDVKM.

V and J are TRBV9 and TRBJ2-3; 9 bases are shared with TRBD1. CDR1 and CDR2 (germline): SGDLS, YYNGEE. The CDR3 totals 15 residues. V dropped 0 bases and J dropped 3; count of bases not matched to a gene: 2. CDR3 amino acids: CASSVVTGGTDTQYF. CDR3 nucleotide sequence: TGTGCCAGCAGCGTAGTGACAGGGGGGACAGATACGCAGTATTTT.

The V call is TRBV4-1, the J call TRBJ1-1; 7 bases are a match to TRBD1. Germline CDR1 is MGHRA and CDR2 is YSYEKL. The V gene end was trimmed by 4 bases and the J gene end by 1 base; junction bases not matched to a gene: 6. CDR3 length: 15 amino acids. In nucleotides, the CDR3 is TGCGCCAGCAGCCTGACAGGGTCGAGGAACACTGAAGCTTTCTTT. It yields the protein CASSLTGSRNTEAFF.

The CDR3 sequence: CATLRGPLVYTF. As DNA, the CDR3 is TGTGCCACCCTGAGGGGTCCTCTGGTCTACACCTTC. The chain is built from TRBV28 and TRBJ1-2; a possible D gene is TRBD1 (5 bases). There are 12 residues in the CDR3. The V end was cut by 10 bases, the J end by 10 bases, with 19 bases between. Germline assignment: CDR1 MDHEN and CDR2 SYDVKM.

The CDR3 sequence: CASSYPGQGKVIQYF. The CDR3 bases are TGTGCCAGCAGTTACCCGGGACAGGGAAAGGTCATTCAGTACTTC. The genes are TRBV5-4 and TRBJ2-4, with 9 bases identical to TRBD1. Germline values: CDR1 SGHNT, CDR2 YYREEE (reference sequence). This CDR3 has 15 amino acids. The junction had 12 bases not matched to a gene; V was cut back by 5 bases and J by 9 bases.

A few counts support this clone. The chain has TRBV6-1 and TRBJ1-4, with D maybe TRBD1 (5 bases). This CDR3 comprises 15 residues. V was trimmed by 6 bases and J by 4 bases, leaving 15 bases between them. Per germline, CDR1 MNHNS and CDR2 SASEGT. The CDR3 here is CASRPLGGFNEKLFF. DNA of the CDR3: TGTGCCAGCAGGCCGCTCGGGGGGTTTAATGAAAAACTGTTTTTT.

The rearrangement uses TRBV14 and TRBJ2-1; the D is unclear. Germline V gene lookup returns CDR1 SGHDN and CDR2 FVKESK. This CDR3 contains 14 residues. Trimming cost V 4 bases and J 9 bases, with 16 bases left between them. CDR3 sequence (DNA): TGTGCCAGCAGCCTTATCGTTTGGGGAAGTGAGCAGTTCTTC. Translation: CASSLIVWGSEQFF.

The J gene is TRBJ2-1, the V gene TRBV7-8, with a tentative D call TRBD2 (6 bases). Germline V lookup: CDR1 SGHVS, CDR2 FQNEAQ. Trimming took 5 bases from V and 7 from J, leaving 21 bases between them. The CDR3 totals 16 residues. The CDR3 here is CASSKVGLGGPNEQFF. CDR3 DNA: TGTGCCAGCAGCAAAGTGGGACTCGGCGGACCTAATGAGCAGTTCTTC.

This clone was found once. The chain combines TRBV5-1 with TRBJ2-6; possibly TRBD1 for D (6 bases). Germline CDR1 SGHRS, CDR2 YFSETQ. CDR3 size: 16 residues. V was clipped by 1 base and J by 4 bases, with 12 bases between them. The CDR3: CASSLYRASGANVLTF. The CDR3 bases are TGCGCCAGCAGCTTGTACAGGGCAAGCGGGGCCAACGTCCTGACTTTC.